The 6 T cell receptor beta chains listed next were all sequenced from one sample in a study of blood T cells in healthy people across ages. Combining a sample-barcoded 5' primer with a J-beta primer mix, a second PCR ran for roughly 6 to 11 cycles. TCRdb recomputed calls from the 5' RACE reads with MiXCR, one row per CDR3 protein. This table has 1.5 million to 2 million distinct CDR3 sequences, around 40% appearing once. The sequenced sample was blood. The receptors come from a human donor in good health.

The chain carries TRBV29-1 and TRBJ2-3, with a tentative D call TRBD2 (6 bases). The germline gives CDR1 SQVTM, CDR2 ANQGSEA. V was shortened by 5 bases and J by 0 bases, with 15 bases between the two germline ends. CDR3 size: 15 residues. The CDR3 bases are TGCAGCGTTTCCTCTTCCGGGACTAGCACAGATACGCAGTATTTT. It encodes CSVSSSGTSTDTQYF.

This chain links TRBV6-2 or TRBV6-3 with TRBJ1-1, with 8 bases lining up with TRBD1. Germline CDR1 reads MNHEY; CDR2 reads SVGEGT. V dropped 5 bases and J dropped 11; count of bases not matched to a gene: 10. This CDR3 has 13 residues. CDR3 DNA sequence: TGTGCCAGCAGTGAATCAGGGGGCCGGGGCGCTTTCTTT. Protein product: CASSESGGRGAFF.

The chain couples TRBV7-2 to TRBJ2-5; D is uncertain. This CDR3 is built from 14 residues. V was trimmed by 0 bases and J by 5 bases, leaving 10 bases between them. Looked up from germline, CDR1 is SGHTA and CDR2 is FQGNSA. The CDR3 protein is CASSLARQLETQYF. Here the CDR3 DNA reads TGTGCCAGCAGCTTAGCGCGGCAGCTGGAGACCCAGTACTTC.

In this sample, this clonotype turned up a few times. One end of the junction does not line up with germline, which may come from a read error. V gene TRBV4-2 combines with J gene TRBJ2-3; D unclear. Germline V lookup: CDR1 LGHNA, CDR2 YNFKEQ. This CDR3 has 15 residues. DNA for the CDR3: TGTACCAGCAGCCAAGATCGCCAATACACAGATACGCAGTATTTT. The encoded protein is CTSSQDRQYTDTQYF.

This clonotype was seen a few times. A much larger clonotype is one base distant, so this may be a read error. J is TRBJ2-1 and V is TRBV7-2, with TRBD1 matching 8 bases. The CDR3 is 17 amino acids. Germline values: CDR1 SGHTA, CDR2 FQGNSA. The ends lost 5 bases at V and 13 bases at J; junction bases unmatched: 22. The CDR3 nucleotides read TGTGCCAGCAGCCCCGATATCGGACAGGGTGAAAGCGGCATACAGTTCTTC. Protein: CASSPDIGQGESGIQFF. The whole variable domain, remainder taken from reference TRBV7-2 and TRBJ2-1, is GAGVSQSPSNKVTEKGKDVELRCDPISGHTALYWYRQSLGQGLEFLIYFQGNSAPDKSGLPSDRFSAERTGGSVSTLTIQRTQQEDSAVYLCASSPDIGQGESGIQFFGPGTRLTVL.

This clonotype occurred a few times. This chain uses TRBV4-3 with TRBJ2-7; TRBD1 might be the D (6 bases). The CDR3 is 15 amino acids. The V and J ends lost 0 bases and 7 bases respectively, with 16 bases between them. Germline V gene lookup returns CDR1 LGHNA and CDR2 YSLEER. The CDR3 reads CASSQDHRAPGEQYF. The CDR3 nucleotides are TGCGCCAGCAGCCAAGATCACAGGGCCCCCGGGGAGCAGTACTTC.